The 10 T cell receptor beta chains listed next were all sequenced from one sample in a study of blood T cells in healthy people across ages. A J-beta primer mix and a sample-barcoded 5' primer were used in a second PCR of about 7 to 12 cycles. Using its own MiXCR run on the 5' RACE reads, TCRdb lists one record per CDR3 protein. The sample contains roughly 550,000 distinct CDR3 sequences, about 25% of which appear only once. A further study also used this sample, focusing on T cells of mothers and their children.

Sequencing was carried out using blood. These receptors came from a boy between 10 and 17 years old in good health.

This clonotype showed up many times. The chain uses TRBV29-1 and TRBJ2-3; D not resolved. Per germline, CDR1 SQVTM and CDR2 ANQGSEA. V lost 3 bases, J lost 4 bases, and 8 bases lay in between. CDR3 size: 12 residues. The CDR3 nucleotides are TGCAGCGTTGAGAAGGCCTCAGATACGCAGTATTTT. As protein: CSVEKASDTQYF.

The rearrangement joins TRBV28 to TRBJ2-2; no reliable D call. Germline V gene data show CDR1 as MDHEN and CDR2 as SYDVKM. V dropped 4 bases and J dropped 1 base, with 7 bases sitting between them. The CDR3 has 14 amino acids. The CDR3 DNA is TGTGCCAGCAGTTACCGCCTGAACACCGGGGAGCTGTTTTTT. Translated: CASSYRLNTGELFF.

At least ten counts were recorded for this clonotype. V and J are TRBV29-1 and TRBJ2-1; 10 nucleotides match TRBD1. CDR1 and CDR2 from the germline V gene are SQVTM and ANQGSEA. V lost 2 bases and J lost 1; bases outside the gene matches: 5. CDR3 length equals 16 residues. Written as DNA, the CDR3 is TGCAGCGTTGAACCCGGGACAGGGGATTCCTACAATGAGCAGTTCTTC. Protein sequence: CSVEPGTGDSYNEQFF.

The V and J genes are TRBV6-6 and TRBJ2-1; unclear D gene. The J call could be wrong; TRBJ2-5 is a better fit for the DNA end. The CDR3 contains 13 residues. Germline lookup yields CDR1 MNHNY and CDR2 SVGAGI (reference sequence). The CDR3 region has the DNA TGTGCCAGCAATCGACGGCTTGGGGAGACCCAGTACTTC. This encodes CASNRRLGETQYF.

The chain uses TRBV10-3 and TRBJ1-2; TRBD1 is a possible D gene (6 bases). The germline V and J ends were trimmed by 7 bases and 1 base, with 13 bases remaining between them. The CDR3 covers 14 residues. CDR1 is ENHRY and CDR2 is SYGVKD in the germline V gene. Here the CDR3 DNA reads TGTGCCATCAACCGGGACACGGATAACTATGGCTACACCTTC. Its translation: CAINRDTDNYGYTF.

This clonotype was detected many times. V is TRBV28 and J is TRBJ1-5, with D unclear. The V gene lost 4 bases and the J gene lost 6 bases, with 22 bases spanning the gap. Germline CDR1 and CDR2: MDHEN and SYDVKM. The CDR3 totals 17 residues. The CDR3 sequence: CASSWVLGPRRSQPQHF. The CDR3 DNA follows: TGTGCCAGCAGTTGGGTATTGGGCCCCCGGCGATCTCAGCCCCAGCATTTT.

The gene calls are TRBV27 and TRBJ2-3, with D possibly TRBD2 on 5 matching bases. Germline CDR1 MNHEY, CDR2 SMNVEV (reference sequence). Trimming shortened V by 3 bases and J by 2 bases, and 12 bases separated the two germline ends. CDR3 length: 15 amino acids. The chain's CDR3 is CASSFSGGFTDTQYF. The DNA of the CDR3 is TGTGCCAGCAGTTTCTCGGGCGGGTTCACAGATACGCAGTATTTT.

The chain has TRBV4-3 and TRBJ2-3; 8 bases fit TRBD2. Per the germline V gene, CDR1 is LGHNA and CDR2 is YSLEER. Losses at the gene ends were 0 bases for V and 2 bases for J; bases not matched to a gene: 7. The CDR3 loop spans 17 amino acids. The CDR3 protein is CASSQDQVAGNTDTQYF. CDR3 nucleotide sequence: TGCGCCAGCAGCCAAGATCAGGTAGCGGGGAACACAGATACGCAGTATTTT.

This chain links TRBV28 with TRBJ2-7, with TRBD1 matching over 9 bases. Trimming removed 1 base from V and 2 bases from J; junction bases left unmatched: 6. The CDR3 covers 16 residues. CDR1 and CDR2 (germline): MDHEN, SYDVKM. The CDR3 DNA sequence: TGTGCCAGCAGTTTATTCCCGGGACAGGGAACCTACGAGCAGTACTTC. Protein: CASSLFPGQGTYEQYF.

This clonotype was seen only a few times. The chain recombines TRBV4-3 with TRBJ2-5; 9 bases map to TRBD1. The assigned J gene may be wrong: the sequence end matches TRBJ2-1 better. The germline V gene has CDR1 LGHNA and CDR2 YSLEER. This CDR3 is 15 amino acids long. The CDR3 DNA follows: TGCGCCAGCAGCCAGGGGACAGGGCCGAACAATGAGCAGTTCTTC. Translation gives CASSQGTGPNNEQFF.